The following is a TCR beta chain sequence with its context. A single count supports this clonotype. Its binding antigen is unknown. One end of the junction does not line up with germline, which may come from a read error. The CDR1 and CDR2 encoded by the germline V gene (reference sequence) are SGHNT and YYREEE. There are 15 amino acids in the CDR3, from cysteine to phenylalanine inclusive. Of all the DNA, just the CDR3 is kept, 45 bases in frame from base 1. This record belongs to a study of tumor and adjacent non-tumor tissue in lung cancer (dated by TCRdb to 2016 to 2019). About the study as a whole: The cohort included 12 adenocarcinoma, a couple of squamous cell carcinoma and 1 small cell lung cancer patients. Among the approximately 15 patients, ages ranged from about 31 to 76 years, 10 were men and 5 were women, and disease was TNM stage I to III. Sequencing produced approximately 130 million productive TCRbeta reads in total, an average of around 4.2 million reads per sample. The study compared bulk TCRbeta repertoires between lung tumor tissue and matched distant non-tumor lung tissue from over 13 lung cancer patients. TCRbeta CDR3 sequencing was performed on approximately 30 paired specimens, with one tumor sample and one normal lung sample collected per patient. Broader findings and caveats from the paper: With only around 15 patients in the cohort, the authors noted that larger samples and more detailed clinical data are needed. Peripheral blood was not sequenced, so blood TCRbeta repertoires were not examined in the lung cancer patients of the study. Significantly higher TCR diversity (inverse Simpson) was observed in tumor tissue than in normal lung tissue (approximately 430 vs 150, P = 0.0075, Mann-Whitney U test). Neither the sequencing platform nor unique molecular identifiers are mentioned in the methods. TCR diversity was significantly higher in younger patients, and higher tumor TCR diversity was associated with shorter overall and disease-free survival. The top 100 clones made up a significantly larger cumulative share of the repertoire in normal lung than in tumor tissue.

RNA was isolated from bulk, unsorted tissue, and RNA quality was assessed with a NanoDrop ND-1000 and an Agilent 2100. The donors were newly diagnosed lung cancer patients admitted for thoracic surgery in China from August to November 2014 who had not received prior chemotherapy. The study excluded patients who had received radiotherapy or chemotherapy before or who had another cancer at the same time. Pieces of surgical tissue measuring roughly 1-2 cm3 were kept in RNAlater solution and stored at -80 degrees C until use. The library was produced with multiplex PCR. The run used an Illumina HiSeq 2500. TCRbeta libraries were constructed through three rounds of nested PCR with primers (Table S4) according to protocols modified from ARM-PCR. Before sequencing, PCR products in the 200-500 bp range were cut out of the gel and cleaned up using the QIAquick gel extraction kit. In the authors' own workflow: Trimmomatic was used to clean the reads, FLASH merged the cleaned reads into complete CDR3 sequences, and MiTCR assigned the sequences to V(D)J germline segments. Clonal diversity was computed as the inverse Simpson's index with VDJtools. Productive reads were defined as in-frame sequences without a premature stop codon. Using fastp at Q25 and MiXCR, TCRdb reprocessed the public reads and kept productive beta chains. CDR3 protein sequences are deduplicated, and each keeps its most common genes and DNA. TCRdb's processing, not the authors', yielded these V and J calls. Recorded for this sample are tens of thousands of distinct CDR3 sequences; 72% of them occurred a single time. The top ten clonotypes cover under 9.5% of the sample.

The sequence is built from TRBV5-4 and TRBJ2-5, with the D gene too uncertain to name. This receptor was obtained from a middle-aged woman with non-small cell lung cancer. The sequencing sample was made of lung tumor tissue. The CDR3 amino acid sequence is: CASSLAPTWQETQYF. The DNA reads as follows: TGTGCCAGCAGCTTGGCCCCCACATGGCAAGAGACCCAGTACTTT.